A single sample is the source of the 2 T cell receptor beta chains below, sequenced in a study of blood T cell repertoires in COVID-19. Libraries were prepared by immunoSEQ multiplex PCR; TCRdb keeps only in-frame clonotypes and omits some of them. The sample has around 120,000 clones, more than 75% seen once. Sequences were obtained from peripheral blood. The receptors were gathered from a woman between 70 and 85 years old with acute or convalescent COVID-19.

This clone was picked up one time. The chain combines TRBV6-2 or TRBV6-3 with TRBJ2-3; 8 nucleotides align to TRBD2. This CDR3 is 16 amino acids long. Looked up from germline, CDR1 is MNHEY and CDR2 is SVGEGT. Trimming removed 5 bases from V and 3 bases from J; junction bases left unmatched: 10. CDR3 amino acids: CASSTGGAQMTDTQYF. The CDR3 bases are TGTGCCAGCAGTACCGGGGGGGCGCAGATGACAGATACGCAGTATTTT.

The rearrangement uses TRBV5-1 and TRBJ1-1, with no clear D. The CDR3 has 13 residues. Germline CDR1 SGHRS, CDR2 YFSETQ. V was trimmed by 4 bases and J by 8 bases, leaving 15 bases between them. The CDR3 nucleotides read TGCGCCAGCAGCCTTCCAGACTTAGTCGAAGCTTTCTTT. This sequence encodes CASSLPDLVEAFF. The full variable domain, with the rest looked up from reference TRBV5-1 and TRBJ1-1, is KAGVTQTPRYLIKTRGQQVTLSCSPISGHRSVSWYQQTPGQGLQFLFEYFSETQRNKGNFPGRFSGRQFSNSRSEMNVSTLELGDSALYLCASSLPDLVEAFFGQGTRLTVV.